The clone carrying this T cell receptor (beta chain) appeared a single time. The PCR ran on 60 Vbeta and 13 Jbeta primers. Assay used: immunoSEQ multiplex PCR; TCRdb lists only in-frame clones, some missing. The sample lists fewer than 300,000 clones; 75% to 90% were seen once. The data were taken from a study of cytomegalovirus exposure and HLA in healthy donors. The receptor comes from a girl aged 2-10 years in good health and CMV-seronegative. The sequencing input was PBMCs.

CDR3 DNA sequence: TGTGCTAGTACCCAGGGGGACAATGAGCAGTTCTTC. Protein sequence: CASTQGDNEQFF. V and J are TRBV12-5 and TRBJ2-1, with TRBD1 identical over 7 bases. The trim removed 8 bases at V and 5 bases at J, leaving 3 bases unmatched. The CDR3 is 12 residues long. Germline lookup yields CDR1 LGHNT and CDR2 FRNRAP.